Listed below are T cell receptor beta chains from one sample, sequenced in a study of graft-versus-host responses after intestinal transplantation. Sequenced by immunoSEQ multiplex PCR; TCRdb stores in-frame clones only, minus some. The sample includes about 20,000 clones, 86% of them seen just once. The sequences come from PBMCs, collected approximately 33 weeks after intestinal transplant. These receptors were obtained from a human patient who received an intestinal transplant, so some T cells may come from the graft donor. The CDR3 runs from the conserved cysteine through the conserved F or W. A row's size may be missing; if present it is once, few, many or a size class.

V gene,clone size,CDR3 protein
TRBV11-2,NA,CASSSEFDLKLFF
TRBV6-6,few,CASNPLHTDTQYF
TRBV10-2,NA,CASSGQENTGELFF
TRBV7-3,NA,CASSLNADNEQFF
TRBV9,NA,CASSADRPGGPFTDTQYF
TRBV9,NA,CASSADRHNEQFF
TRBV29-1,NA,CSVVNYEQYF
TRBV6-1,NA,CASSGYRQGYYGYTF
TRBV5-1,NA,CASSRTALSTDTQYF
TRBV19,NA,CASSTRQGGNSPLHF
TRBV15,NA,CATAGDSGANVLTF
TRBV7-2,NA,CASSFFRGLNNEQFF
TRBV1,NA,CTSSQDQGRFGEQYF
TRBV21-1,few,CATDTKNTEAFF
TRBV6-4,NA,CASSEEGSSYNEQFF
TRBV6-6,NA,CASSYSLPGEGYTF
TRBV5-1,once,CASSLVTGSTEAFF
TRBV9,NA,CASSPGGNEQFF
TRBV13,NA,CASSFRPGLAGGLYNEQFF
TRBV11-2,NA,CASSYSGGADTQYF
TRBV27,NA,CASSGPNFPYNEQFF
TRBV19,NA,CASSDMGTQYF
TRBV6-1,NA,CASSERGDRVVQPQHF
TRBV29-1,NA,CSITPGTAGGYTF
TRBV15,NA,CATSREPWGGLYNSPLHF
TRBV27,NA,CASSLNRGTNEKLFF
TRBV5-6,NA,CASSLGDRGGYTF
TRBV11-2,NA,CASSPQGNYGYTF
TRBV9,once,CASSVSGGALDNEQFF
TRBV10-1,NA,CASSEGGADADTQYF
TRBV11-2,NA,CASSLVGGTDTQYF
TRBV5-1,NA,CASSSGGAGTDTQYF
TRBV19,NA,CASSMGDRETQYF
TRBV6-1,NA,CASSVTSGGQETQYF
TRBV7-9,NA,CASSLWDLNTEAFF
TRBV5-1,NA,CASSPGQGAGEQYF
TRBV30,NA,CAWSVKVYGLDTQYF
TRBV6-1,NA,CASTRRGQETQYF
TRBV6-1,NA,CASSEELGLAYNEQFF
TRBV7-6,once,CASSLGVSGGSYNEQFF
TRBV12-2,NA,CASRLSWSSGGNRETQYF
TRBV6-1,NA,CASSEALGLSYEQYF
TRBV7-9,NA,CASSFRDGSYNEQFF
TRBV7-8,NA,CASSLFGLGGGYHPDYEQYF
TRBV5-1,NA,CASRDWDGYTF
TRBV11-3,NA,CASSSKGSNTGELFF
TRBV6-4,once,CASSDGDGFQETQYF
TRBV4-1,NA,CASSRPSGMETQYF
TRBV5-1,once,CASSLVGHPNYGYTF
TRBV18,NA,CASSVLVSLETQYF